Below, 6 T cell receptor beta chains from the same sample are listed, as sequenced in a study of shared clonotypes between healthy human individuals. The protocol was immunoSEQ multiplex PCR, while the TCRdb copy is restricted to in-frame clones and leaves out a portion. In the table there are around 600,000 clones, about 96% of which are singletons. The sequenced sample was naive CD4+ T cells sorted from blood. The subset denotes: CD45RA+ positively selected. Every receptor here comes from a woman aged 30 to 39 in good health.

The V call is TRBV6-1, the J call TRBJ1-4; D uncertain. The CDR3 has 14 residues. Trimming shortened V by 2 bases and J by 3 bases, and 7 bases separated the two germline ends. The germline gives CDR1 MNHNS, CDR2 SASEGT. The CDR3: CASSERFANEKLFF. DNA for the CDR3: TGTGCCAGCAGTGAAAGGTTTGCTAATGAAAAACTGTTTTTT.

This sequence joins TRBV5-1 and TRBJ1-1; tentative D call: TRBD1 (5 bases). V lost 0 bases and J lost 10, with 13 bases in between. The CDR3 runs to 13 residues. Germline loops: CDR1 SGHRS, CDR2 YFSETQ. The CDR3 here is CASSLVGERGAFF. Written as DNA, the CDR3 is TGCGCCAGCAGCTTGGTGGGGGAAAGAGGAGCTTTCTTT.

The chain uses TRBV5-1 and TRBJ1-1; D may be TRBD1 (6 bases). Germline loops: CDR1 SGHRS, CDR2 YFSETQ. This CDR3 comprises 13 residues. V lost 3 bases to trimming and J lost 6 bases, with 12 bases between them. CDR3 region: CASSSRGVAEAFF. DNA for the CDR3: TGCGCCAGCAGCTCCAGGGGTGTGGCTGAAGCTTTCTTT.

This chain uses TRBV11-2 with TRBJ2-1; the match to TRBD2 covers 12 bases. Trimming at V came to 4 bases and at J to 9 bases, leaving 10 bases not matched to a gene. Germline CDR1 SGHAT, CDR2 FQNNGV. The CDR3 sequence is 16 residues long. The CDR3 DNA reads TGTGCCAGCAGCTCTCTACTAGCGGGAGGATTTGGTGAGCAGTTCTTC. Translated: CASSSLLAGGFGEQFF.

This chain's CDR3 is CATDSRGLTDTQYF. The DNA for the CDR3 is TGTGCCACCGACTCTAGGGGATTGACAGATACGCAGTATTTT. The rearrangement uses TRBV28 and TRBJ2-3, with TRBD1 as a possible D gene (5 bases). The germline V and J ends were trimmed by 10 bases and 3 bases, with 17 bases remaining between them. The CDR3 sequence is 14 residues long. The germline CDR1 and CDR2 sequences are MDHEN and SYDVKM.

The V and J genes are TRBV6-5 and TRBJ2-1, with TRBD2 as a possible D gene (5 bases). The germline V and J ends were trimmed by 2 bases and 7 bases, with 15 bases remaining between them. CDR1 and CDR2 from the germline V gene are MNHEY and SVGAGI. The CDR3 is 15 amino acids. The CDR3 DNA reads as TGTGCCAGCAGTTACAATCGGGAATCCTCAAATGAGCAGTTCTTC. Protein product: CASSYNRESSNEQFF.